This TCR beta chain came from a study of Graves' ophthalmopathy and Graves' hyperthyroidism. Study-level information: Peripheral blood collection took place at initial diagnosis, before any treatment.

TCR beta CDR3 regions were amplified from RNA transcripts. Scientists carried out first-round RT-PCR using HTBI primers and then a second-round multiplex PCR. TCRdb itself ran the multiplex PCR reads through MiXCR, one entry per CDR3 protein. The sample lists some 350,000 distinct CDR3 sequences, roughly 15% occurring once. This CDR3 comprises 15 residues. With V trimmed by 6 bases and J by 3 bases, 9 bases remained unmatched. CDR1 is MNHEY and CDR2 is SVGAGI in the germline V gene. This clonotype was detected ten times or more. If no ophthalmopathy appeared within 18 months of follow-up, hyperthyroidism was termed stable. The PBMCs used were ones drawn from around 10 ml of fresh peripheral blood.

This TCR derives from an adult woman with stable Graves' hyperthyroidism. The sample taken for sequencing was peripheral blood. This chain connects TRBV6-5 to TRBJ2-7; 9 positions match TRBD1. CDR3 sequence (DNA): TGTGCCAGCAGAAAACTGGGACAGGGACACTACGAGCAGTACTTC. This translates into CASRKLGQGHYEQYF.